This passage covers 21 T cell receptor beta chains from one sample sequenced in a study of CD8+ T cells in alopecia areata. Extracted RNA was reverse transcribed, and the resulting cDNA served as sequencing template. TCRdb's table, derived via immunoSEQ multiplex PCR, lists solely in-frame clones and lacks some. Of around 210,000 clones in the sample, more than 55% were seen once. The sequenced sample consisted of CD8+ T cells sorted from blood. The receptors come from a human donor in good health.

The chain uses TRBV6-5 and TRBJ2-1; TRBD2 is a possible D gene (5 bases). The CDR3 is made up of 16 amino acids. Deletions cut 0 bases from V and 6 bases from J, with 15 bases between. Looked up from germline, CDR1 is MNHEY and CDR2 is SVGAGI. CDR3 nucleotides: TGTGCCAGCAGTTACTCCCGGGGAAACCCTGGCAATGAGCAGTTCTTC. The encoded protein is CASSYSRGNPGNEQFF.

This clone turned up a few times. The chain couples TRBV29-1 to TRBJ2-7; 9 positions agree with TRBD1. This CDR3 is built from 12 residues. Trimming took 5 bases from V and 3 from J; bases not matched to a gene: 2. In germline, CDR1 is SQVTM, CDR2 ANQGSEA. The CDR3 is CSVTGQGYEQYF. CDR3 nucleotide sequence: TGCAGCGTTACGGGACAGGGCTACGAGCAGTACTTC.

CDR3 region: CASSPGRSTSGNTIYF. The DNA for the CDR3 is TGTGCCAGCAGCCCCGGACGATCAACTTCTGGAAACACCATATATTTT. The chain is built from TRBV2 and TRBJ1-3, with D unresolved. V gave up 6 bases and J gave up 1 base, with 16 bases separating them. Germline V lookup: CDR1 SNHLY, CDR2 FYNNEI. CDR3 length: 16 residues. The full variable domain, completed using reference TRBV2 and TRBJ1-3, is EPEVTQTPSHQVTQMGQEVILRCVPISNHLYFYWYRQILGQKVEFLVSFYNNEISEKSEIFDDQFSVERPDGSNFTLKIRSTKLEDSAMYFCASSPGRSTSGNTIYFGEGSWLTVV.

For this clone: A much larger clone sits a single nucleotide away, making a read error possible. The chain uses TRBV27 and TRBJ2-3; TRBD2 aligns across 7 bases. The CDR3 sequence is 14 residues long. V lost 3 bases and J lost 2; bases outside the gene matches: 2. Germline CDR1 is MNHEY and CDR2 is SMNVEV (reference sequence). DNA for the CDR3: TGTGCCAGCAGTTTGGCGGGGGACACAGATACGCAGTATTTT. It translates to CASSLAGDTDTQYF.

The sample holds a few counts of this clone. V gene TRBV6-6 combines with J gene TRBJ1-1; TRBD1 aligns across 7 bases. The junction had 10 bases not matched to a gene; V was cut back by 8 bases and J by 7 bases. Germline-derived CDR1 and CDR2 are MNHNY and SVGAGI (reference sequence). This CDR3 has 13 residues. CDR3 loop: CASQEQGWIEAFF. The CDR3, as DNA: TGTGCCAGCCAGGAACAGGGGTGGATTGAAGCTTTCTTT.

The V and J genes are TRBV18 and TRBJ2-2; D is possibly TRBD1 (6 bases). V was shortened by 3 bases and J by 11 bases, with 10 bases between the two germline ends. Germline V lookup: CDR1 KGHSH, CDR2 LQKENI. This CDR3 is built from 12 residues. The CDR3 is CASSPAGTELFF. CDR3 bases: TGTGCCAGCTCACCCGCCGGGACAGAGCTGTTTTTT.

The J gene is TRBJ2-5, the V gene TRBV30; TRBD2 aligns across 13 bases. Trimming cost V 5 bases and J 5 bases; bases outside gene matches: 8. CDR3 length: 15 residues. From germline, CDR1 is GTSNPN and CDR2 SVGIG (reference sequence). The CDR3: CAWGGLAGMSETQYF. CDR3 DNA: TGTGCCTGGGGGGGACTAGCGGGGATGAGTGAGACCCAGTACTTC. Based on the CDR3 plus reference TRBV30 and TRBJ2-5, the full variable domain is SQTIHQWPATLVQPVGSPLSLECTVEGTSNPNLYWYRQAAGRGLQLLFYSVGIGQISSEVPQNLSASRPQDRQFILSSKKLLLSDSGFYLCAWGGLAGMSETQYFGPGTRLLVL.

V gene TRBV9 combines with J gene TRBJ2-1; D uncertain. Per the germline V gene, CDR1 is SGDLS and CDR2 is YYNGEE. The V and J ends lost 0 bases and 2 bases respectively, with 9 bases between them. This CDR3 comprises 15 residues. CDR3 nucleotide sequence: TGTGCCAGCAGCGTAGCTCGGTCGGCCTACAATGAGCAGTTCTTC. Translation: CASSVARSAYNEQFF.

The chain joins TRBV29-1 to TRBJ1-1; D is undetermined. This CDR3 spans 11 amino acids. Germline V gene lookup returns CDR1 SQVTM and CDR2 ANQGSEA. Between the trimmed V and J ends, which lost 2 bases and 6 bases, there was a span of 7 bases. The CDR3 reads CSVEQRPEAFF. In DNA, the CDR3 is TGCAGCGTTGAACAGCGGCCTGAAGCTTTCTTT. The full variable domain, with the rest looked up from reference TRBV29-1 and TRBJ1-1, is SAVISQKPSRDICQRGTSLTIQCQVDSQVTMMFWYRQQPGQSLTLIATANQGSEATYESGFVIDKFPISRPNLTFSTLTVSNMSPEDSSIYLCSVEQRPEAFFGQGTRLTVV.

V usage is TRBV27 and J usage is TRBJ2-2, with a tentative D call TRBD2 (5 bases). Trimming stripped 6 bases from V and 3 bases from J, with 11 bases between. Germline lookup yields CDR1 MNHEY and CDR2 SMNVEV (reference sequence). The CDR3 contains 14 residues. The CDR3 DNA reads TGTGCCAGCAGGAATAGCGCTGACACCGGGGAGCTGTTTTTT. Protein product: CASRNSADTGELFF.

The table lists this clone with a few counts. The chain is built from TRBV12-2 and TRBJ1-5; the DNA was not used to check the table's D call, TRBD1. TRBV12-2 is shown as a pseudogene. This CDR3 is built from 15 residues. The CDR3 DNA sequence: TGTGCCAGCAGCATGCTACAGGGCCCAAGTCAGCCCCAGCATTTT. This translates into CASSMLQGPSQPQHF.

The rearrangement joins TRBV4-1 to TRBJ1-5; D remains ambiguous. CDR3 size: 12 residues. The germline CDR1 and CDR2 sequences are MGHRA and YSYEKL. The V gene lost 2 bases and the J gene lost 9 bases, with 8 bases spanning the gap. For the CDR3, the DNA is TGCGCCAGCAGCCAATCAGGTGGGCCCCAGCATTTT. This gives the protein CASSQSGGPQHF.

This clone has at least ten counts. The chain is built from TRBV7-8 and TRBJ2-3, with D tentatively TRBD2 (6 bases). The V end was cut by 1 base, the J end by 5 bases, with 13 bases between. Germline lookup yields CDR1 SGHVS and CDR2 FQNEAQ. The CDR3 extends over 15 amino acids. CDR3 nucleotides: TGTGCCAGCAGCTTAGAAGGGACTGGGGGAGATACGCAGTATTTT. Translating gives CASSLEGTGGDTQYF.

The genes are TRBV5-5 and TRBJ1-5, with TRBD1 matching over 8 bases. The germline V gene encodes CDR1 SGHKS and CDR2 YYEKEE (reference sequence). The CDR3 is 14 amino acids. After removal of 4 bases from V and 6 bases from J, the junction contained 6 bases not matched to a gene. The CDR3 loop reads CASSVTGGGQPQHF. CDR3 DNA sequence: TGTGCCAGCAGCGTTACAGGGGGAGGTCAGCCCCAGCATTTT. The variable domain in full, completed from reference TRBV5-5 and TRBJ1-5, reads DAGVTQSPTHLIKTRGQQVTLRCSPISGHKSVSWYQQVLGQGPQFIFQYYEKEERGRGNFPDRFSARQFPNYSSELNVNALLLGDSALYLCASSVTGGGQPQHFGDGTRLSIL.

The chain carries TRBV6-6 and TRBJ1-2; tentatively, D is TRBD1 (5 bases). CDR3 length: 13 amino acids. Per the germline V gene, CDR1 is MNHNY and CDR2 is SVGAGI (reference sequence). The germline V and J ends were trimmed by 6 bases and 6 bases, with 14 bases remaining between them. CDR3 loop: CASSFGGGDGYTF. CDR3 bases: TGTGCCAGCAGCTTCGGGGGGGGAGATGGCTACACCTTC.

The chain employs TRBV11-1 and TRBJ1-1; D call uncertain. In germline, CDR1 is SGHAT, CDR2 FQDESV (reference sequence). This CDR3 region has 15 residues. V was clipped by 2 bases and J by 0 bases, with 10 bases between them. CDR3 loop: CASSLREPMNTEAFF. CDR3 sequence (DNA): TGTGCCAGCAGCTTAAGGGAGCCGATGAACACTGAAGCTTTCTTT.

V usage is TRBV5-1 and J usage is TRBJ2-7; D is undetermined. The CDR3 is 13 amino acids. CDR1 is SGHRS, CDR2 YFSETQ, per germline. Between the trimmed V and J ends, which lost 0 bases and 2 bases, there was a span of 6 bases. CDR3 sequence: CASSLEVPYEQYF. The DNA for the CDR3 is TGCGCCAGCAGCTTGGAAGTCCCCTACGAGCAGTACTTC.

The chain couples TRBV4-1 to TRBJ2-1; a weak D match, TRBD1 (6 bases). Trimming removed 1 base at V and 7 bases at J, with 14 bases between. CDR3 length equals 15 residues. Germline V gene lookup returns CDR1 MGHRA and CDR2 YSYEKL. This CDR3 reads CASSQADRTGNEQFF. CDR3 DNA: TGCGCCAGCAGCCAAGCCGACAGGACGGGGAATGAGCAGTTCTTC.

This rearrangement joins TRBV30 to TRBJ2-2, with 9 bases identical to TRBD2. The CDR3 contains 14 residues. V shed 0 bases and J 6 bases; nucleotides not matched to a gene: 2. CDR1 and CDR2 (germline): GTSNPN, SVGIG (reference sequence). CDR3 nucleotides: TGTGCCTGGAGTGTGTTAGCGGGGGCCGGGGAGCTGTTTTTT. Its translation is CAWSVLAGAGELFF.

The gene calls are TRBV7-9 and TRBJ1-2; D remains ambiguous. Per germline, CDR1 SEHNR and CDR2 FQNEAQ (reference sequence). V dropped 5 bases and J dropped 7 bases, with 14 bases sitting between them. The CDR3 is 13 amino acids. In DNA form, the CDR3 reads TGTGCCAGCAGCCACCGACATGGGTCTGGCTACACCTTC. The encoded protein is CASSHRHGSGYTF.

In regard to this clone: This same CDR3 is encoded by further DNA sequences in the sample. This chain links TRBV29-1 with TRBJ1-2; 12 bases are a match to TRBD1. J lost 2 bases, V lost 6 bases, and 1 base had no gene match. This CDR3 has 13 amino acids. Germline V gives CDR1 SQVTM, CDR2 ANQGSEA. DNA for the CDR3: TGCAGCGTGGGGACAGGGGGCAACTATGGCTACACCTTC. Translated: CSVGTGGNYGYTF.